This T cell receptor beta chain emerged from a study of shared clonotypes between healthy human individuals. Study findings and constraints: The researchers took only blood, and tissue repertoires probably look different.

The CDR3 loop spans 13 amino acids. Trimming removed 7 bases from V and 8 bases from J; junction bases left unmatched: 14. Germline assignment: CDR1 SQVTM and CDR2 ANQGSEA. Genomic DNA of every subset was divided equally among multiple immunoSEQ plates. The protocol was immunoSEQ multiplex PCR, while the TCRdb copy is restricted to in-frame clones and leaves out a portion. The table records about half a million clones, 79% of them present only once. Only Caucasian adults living in Nashville, Tennessee served as donors. Concerning this clone: The antigen remains unidentified.

This chain links TRBV29-1 with TRBJ2-7; 7 nucleotides agree with TRBD2. Sequencing input: PBMCs. This TCR was recovered from a woman aged 40 to 55 in good health. Some clones in this sample may be carry-over from other donors' samples. CDR3 bases: TGCAGCGCTGCCCGGGACTATTCTACGAAGCAGTACTTC. Amino acid sequence: CSAARDYSTKQYF.